These 12 T cell receptor beta chains share one sample of origin, sequenced in a study of blood T cell repertoires in COVID-19. Assay: immunoSEQ multiplex PCR; the TCRdb copy retains only in-frame clones and omits some. Of 270,000 or so clones listed, about nine tenths are singletons. Specimen: peripheral blood. These receptors were taken from a woman in her 30s with COVID-19, enrolled during active disease.

The rearrangement links TRBV7-9 to TRBJ2-5; TRBD2 agrees at 8 bases. The CDR3 has 13 residues. Trimming cost V 4 bases and J 6 bases; bases outside gene matches: 4. CDR1 and CDR2 (germline): SEHNR, FQNEAQ (reference sequence). Here the CDR3 reads CASSSGLVQTQYF. CDR3 DNA sequence: TGTGCCAGCAGCTCGGGACTAGTTCAGACCCAGTACTTC.

The chain links TRBV7-6 to TRBJ2-1; maybe TRBD1 (5 bases). The V gene lost 6 bases and the J gene lost 0 bases, with 18 bases spanning the gap. CDR1 is SGHVS and CDR2 is FNYEAQ in the germline V gene. The CDR3 contains 17 residues. The CDR3 nucleotides are TGTGCCAGCAGTCGTAGACAGAGCTTGAGCTCCTACAATGAGCAGTTCTTC. Protein product: CASSRRQSLSSYNEQFF.

This clone was observed a single time. This chain connects TRBV6-5 to TRBJ1-5, with D unclear. This CDR3 comprises 13 residues. Trimming removed 0 bases from V and 6 bases from J, with 6 bases in between. Looked up from germline, CDR1 is MNHEY and CDR2 is SVGAGI. CDR3 sequence reads: CASSYSKAQPQHF. As DNA, the CDR3 is TGTGCCAGCAGTTACTCGAAAGCTCAGCCCCAGCATTTT.

The rearrangement uses TRBV5-1 and TRBJ2-2; the D gene is possibly TRBD1 (5 bases). V shed 0 bases and J shed 4 bases, with 13 bases lying between them. CDR3 length: 16 amino acids. Germline-derived CDR1 and CDR2 are SGHRS and YFSETQ. DNA of the CDR3: TGCGCCAGCAGCTTGGGGGGCCCCTCTGGCACCGGGGAGCTGTTTTTT. Translating gives CASSLGGPSGTGELFF.

CDR3 in amino acids: CASSPSGGIVETQYF. CDR3 coding DNA: TGTGCCAGCTCACCAAGCGGGGGCATCGTAGAGACCCAGTACTTC. The chain combines TRBV18 with TRBJ2-5, with 8 bases identical to TRBD2. The V segment lost 2 bases and the J segment 4 bases; nucleotides outside the gene matches: 6. The CDR3 loop spans 15 amino acids. Germline V CDR1 and CDR2: KGHSH, LQKENI.

The V call is TRBV10-3, the J call TRBJ1-2, with 7 bases aligning to TRBD1. Germline V CDR1 and CDR2: ENHRY, SYGVKD. This CDR3 comprises 15 residues. Trimming cost V 5 bases and J 7 bases; bases outside gene matches: 13. The CDR3 DNA sequence: TGTGCCATCAGTCCTAGACAGGGCGCAAACGTTGGCTACACCTTC. It yields the protein CAISPRQGANVGYTF.

Written as DNA, the CDR3 is TGCGCCAGCAGTGTTAATCCAGACTATGGCTACACCTTC. It encodes CASSVNPDYGYTF. The chain is built from TRBV10-2 and TRBJ1-2; D remains ambiguous. The germline V and J ends were trimmed by 4 bases and 3 bases, with 9 bases remaining between them. Germline V gene sequence: CDR1 WSHSY, CDR2 SAAADI. This CDR3 has 13 residues.

The rearrangement links TRBV7-9 to TRBJ1-2, with D unclear. The V end lost 4 bases, the J end lost 1 base, and 16 bases lay between the germline ends. Germline V gives CDR1 SEHNR, CDR2 FQNEAQ (reference sequence). CDR3 length equals 16 residues. In DNA, the CDR3 is TGTGCCAGCAGCTCCCCAGACACAGAATTTAACTATGGCTACACCTTC. Protein sequence: CASSSPDTEFNYGYTF.

The V call is TRBV6-5, the J call TRBJ1-4, with no clear D. Germline CDR1 and CDR2: MNHEY and SVGAGI. The V gene lost 10 bases and the J gene lost 3 bases, with 18 bases spanning the gap. The CDR3 extends over 15 amino acids. CDR3 DNA: TGTGCCATCTCAGGTCTCATTGCTTCTAATGAAAAACTGTTTTTT. It yields the protein CAISGLIASNEKLFF.

The rearrangement uses TRBV7-9 and TRBJ2-3; TRBD2 agrees at 12 bases. V gave up 3 bases and J gave up 5 bases; unmatched junction bases: 3. The CDR3 runs 15 residues. Germline V gives CDR1 SEHNR, CDR2 FQNEAQ (reference sequence). The CDR3 coding sequence is TGTGCCAGCAGCTTGACTAGCGGGGGAGGAGATACGCAGTATTTT. Encoded protein: CASSLTSGGGDTQYF.

V and J are TRBV6-1 and TRBJ1-2; 8 bases are shared with TRBD1. This CDR3 contains 14 residues. Germline V gene lookup returns CDR1 MNHNS and CDR2 SASEGT. Trimming removed 5 bases from V and 1 base from J; junction bases left unmatched: 3. The CDR3 sequence: CASSPDRDNYGYTF. In DNA, the CDR3 is TGTGCCAGCAGTCCGGACAGGGATAACTATGGCTACACCTTC.

The chain is built from TRBV2 and TRBJ2-1; 13 bases are a match to TRBD2. This CDR3 is built from 15 residues. With V trimmed by 10 bases and J by 7 bases, 10 bases remained unmatched. Germline V CDR1 and CDR2: SNHLY, FYNNEI. The chain's CDR3 is CAMILAGGARNEQFF. CDR3 coding DNA: TGTGCCATGATACTAGCGGGGGGGGCTAGGAATGAGCAGTTCTTC. The full variable domain, with the rest looked up from reference TRBV2 and TRBJ2-1, is EPEVTQTPSHQVTQMGQEVILRCVPISNHLYFYWYRQILGQKVEFLVSFYNNEISEKSEIFDDQFSVERPDGSNFTLKIRSTKLEDSAMYFCAMILAGGARNEQFFGPGTRLTVL.